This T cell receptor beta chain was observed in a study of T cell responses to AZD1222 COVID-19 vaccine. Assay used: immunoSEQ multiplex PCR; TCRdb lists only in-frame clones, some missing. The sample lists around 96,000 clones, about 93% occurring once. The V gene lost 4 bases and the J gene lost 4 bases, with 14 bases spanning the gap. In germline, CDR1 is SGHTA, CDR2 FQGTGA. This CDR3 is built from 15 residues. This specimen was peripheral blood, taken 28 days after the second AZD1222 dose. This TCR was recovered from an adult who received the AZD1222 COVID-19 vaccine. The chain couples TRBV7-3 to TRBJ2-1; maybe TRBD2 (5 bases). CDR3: CASSSTGVPYNEQFF. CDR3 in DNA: TGTGCCAGCAGCTCAACCGGGGTCCCTTACAATGAGCAGTTCTTC.